This T cell receptor beta chain emerged from a study of cytomegalovirus exposure and HLA in healthy donors. Overall study findings and caveats: The dataset shows that most TCR sequences were rare, while some public TCRs occurred in many donors. Later on, analysis showed that most CMV-associated TCR beta chains appeared to be HLA-restricted.

On this clone itself: Its antigen is undetermined.

CDR3 length: 15 amino acids. CDR1 and CDR2 (germline): SGHDT, YYEEEE. V lost 4 bases and J 5 bases, leaving 13 bases between the germline ends. This cohort consisted of healthy bone marrow donors. 60 Vbeta and 13 Jbeta primers were used in PCR. The table came from immunoSEQ multiplex PCR; TCRdb's copy has only in-frame clones and leaves some out. The data show over 80,000 clones, more than 65% seen once. The sample was PBMCs. The chain carries TRBV5-6 and TRBJ1-6; the D is unclear. The clonotype originates from a woman in her late teens or twenties in good health and CMV-seropositive. CDR3 in amino acids: CASSQDPGNNSPLHF. The CDR3 DNA follows: TGTGCCAGCAGCCAAGATCCGGGAAATAATTCACCCCTCCACTTT.